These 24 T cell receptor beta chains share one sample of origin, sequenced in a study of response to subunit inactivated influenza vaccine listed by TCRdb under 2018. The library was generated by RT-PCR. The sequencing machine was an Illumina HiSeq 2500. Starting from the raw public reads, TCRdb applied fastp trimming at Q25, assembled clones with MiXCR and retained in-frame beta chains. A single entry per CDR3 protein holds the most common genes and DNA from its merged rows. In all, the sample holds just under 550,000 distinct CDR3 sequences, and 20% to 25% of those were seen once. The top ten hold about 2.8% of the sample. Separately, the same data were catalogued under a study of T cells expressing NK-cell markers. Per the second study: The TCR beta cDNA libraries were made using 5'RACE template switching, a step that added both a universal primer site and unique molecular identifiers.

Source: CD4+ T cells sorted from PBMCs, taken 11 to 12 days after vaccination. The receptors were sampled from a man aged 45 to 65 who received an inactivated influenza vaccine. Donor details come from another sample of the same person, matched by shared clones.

Written as DNA, the CDR3 is TGCGCCAGCAGCACGACCGGACAGGGCGGTACTGAAGCTTTCTTT. Translated: CASSTTGQGGTEAFF. The V call is TRBV5-1, the J call TRBJ1-1; 8 bases fit TRBD1. Trimming took 4 bases from V and 5 from J; bases not matched to a gene: 10. This CDR3 comprises 15 residues. Germline-derived CDR1 and CDR2 are SGHRS and YFSETQ. Complete variable domain (other parts from reference TRBV5-1 and TRBJ1-1): KAGVTQTPRYLIKTRGQQVTLSCSPISGHRSVSWYQQTPGQGLQFLFEYFSETQRNKGNFPGRFSGRQFSNSRSEMNVSTLELGDSALYLCASSTTGQGGTEAFFGQGTRLTVV.

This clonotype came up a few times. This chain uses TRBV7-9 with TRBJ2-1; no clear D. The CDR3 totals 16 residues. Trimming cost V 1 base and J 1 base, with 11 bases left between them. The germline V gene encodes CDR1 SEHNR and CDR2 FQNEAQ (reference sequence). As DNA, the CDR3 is TGTGCCAGCAGCTTAGTGGTAGAGAGGTCCTACAATGAGCAGTTCTTC. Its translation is CASSLVVERSYNEQFF.

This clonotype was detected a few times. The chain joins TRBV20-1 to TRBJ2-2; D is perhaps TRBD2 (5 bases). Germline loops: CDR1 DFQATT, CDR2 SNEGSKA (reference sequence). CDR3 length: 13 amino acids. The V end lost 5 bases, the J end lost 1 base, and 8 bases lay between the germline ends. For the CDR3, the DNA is TGCAGTGCTCCGGACTGGAACACCGGGGAGCTGTTTTTT. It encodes CSAPDWNTGELFF.

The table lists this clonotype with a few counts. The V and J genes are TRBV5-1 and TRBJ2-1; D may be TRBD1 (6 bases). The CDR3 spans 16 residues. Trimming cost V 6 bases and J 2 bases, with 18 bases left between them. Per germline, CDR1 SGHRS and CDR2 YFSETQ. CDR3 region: CASKGVDWVPYNEQFF. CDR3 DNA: TGCGCCAGCAAGGGGGTAGATTGGGTCCCCTACAATGAGCAGTTCTTC.

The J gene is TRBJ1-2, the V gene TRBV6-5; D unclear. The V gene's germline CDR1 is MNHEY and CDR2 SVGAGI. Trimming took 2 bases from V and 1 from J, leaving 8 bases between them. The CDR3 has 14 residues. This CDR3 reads CASSYNGVNYGYTF. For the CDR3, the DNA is TGTGCCAGCAGTTACAACGGGGTTAACTATGGCTACACCTTC.

The CDR3 nucleotides are TGCGCCAGCAGCCAACGACAGGGGGGAGGAAAACTGTTTTTT. Its translation: CASSQRQGGGKLFF. This chain links TRBV5-1 with TRBJ1-4; 9 bases are shared with TRBD1. With 4 bases clipped from V and 10 bases from J, the junction kept 8 bases outside the gene matches. The CDR3 has 14 amino acids. In germline, CDR1 is SGHRS, CDR2 YFSETQ.

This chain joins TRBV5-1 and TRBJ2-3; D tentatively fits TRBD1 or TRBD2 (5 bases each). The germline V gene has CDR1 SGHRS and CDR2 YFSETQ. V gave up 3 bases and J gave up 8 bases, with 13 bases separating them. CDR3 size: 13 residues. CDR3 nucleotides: TGCGCCAGCAGCTGGGGACCCGGGGCTACGCAGTATTTT. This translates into CASSWGPGATQYF.

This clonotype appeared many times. The CDR3: CASSRRDRGNEQFF. The DNA for the CDR3 is TGCGCCAGCAGCAGAAGGGACAGGGGGAATGAGCAGTTCTTC. V is TRBV5-1 and J is TRBJ2-1; 11 bases are a match to TRBD1. The CDR3 contains 14 residues. Per germline, CDR1 SGHRS and CDR2 YFSETQ. V lost 4 bases and J lost 7; bases outside the gene matches: 4.

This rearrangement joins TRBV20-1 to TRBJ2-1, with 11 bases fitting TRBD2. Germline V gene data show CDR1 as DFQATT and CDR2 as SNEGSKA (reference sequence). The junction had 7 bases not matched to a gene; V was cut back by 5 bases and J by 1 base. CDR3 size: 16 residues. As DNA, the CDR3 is TGCAGTGCTCTACACTTAGCGGGAGGGTCCTACAATGAGCAGTTCTTC. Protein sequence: CSALHLAGGSYNEQFF.

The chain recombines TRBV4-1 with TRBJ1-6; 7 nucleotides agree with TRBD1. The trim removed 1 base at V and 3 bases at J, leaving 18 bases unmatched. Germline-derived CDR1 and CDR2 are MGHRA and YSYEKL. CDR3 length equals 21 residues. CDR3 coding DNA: TGCGCCAGCAGCCAAGGGTTGGGACCAGGACAGGCCTTTCTCTATAATTCACCCCTCCACTTT. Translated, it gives CASSQGLGPGQAFLYNSPLHF.

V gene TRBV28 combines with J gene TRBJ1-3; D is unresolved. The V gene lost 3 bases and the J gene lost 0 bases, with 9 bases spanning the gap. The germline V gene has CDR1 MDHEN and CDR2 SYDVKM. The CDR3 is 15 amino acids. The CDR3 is CASSFERVSGNTIYF. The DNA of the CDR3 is TGTGCCAGCAGTTTTGAGAGGGTCTCTGGAAACACCATATATTTT.

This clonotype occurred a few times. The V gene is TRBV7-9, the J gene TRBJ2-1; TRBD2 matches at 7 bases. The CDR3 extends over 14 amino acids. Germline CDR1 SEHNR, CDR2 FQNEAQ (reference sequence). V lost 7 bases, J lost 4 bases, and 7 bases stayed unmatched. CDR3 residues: CASKGRVAYNEQFF. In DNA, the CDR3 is TGTGCCAGCAAGGGGAGGGTAGCTTACAATGAGCAGTTCTTC. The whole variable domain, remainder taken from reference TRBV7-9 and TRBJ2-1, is DTGVSQNPRHKITKRGQNVTFRCDPISEHNRLYWYRQTLGQGPEFLTYFQNEAQLEKSRLLSDRFSAERPKGSFSTLEIQRTEQGDSAMYLCASKGRVAYNEQFFGPGTRLTVL.

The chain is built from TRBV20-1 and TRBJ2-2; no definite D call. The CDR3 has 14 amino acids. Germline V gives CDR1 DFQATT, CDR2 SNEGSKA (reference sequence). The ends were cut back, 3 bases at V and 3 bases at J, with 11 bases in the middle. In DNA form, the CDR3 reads TGCAGTGCTAGTTTGACCATACACACCGGGGAGCTGTTTTTT. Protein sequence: CSASLTIHTGELFF.

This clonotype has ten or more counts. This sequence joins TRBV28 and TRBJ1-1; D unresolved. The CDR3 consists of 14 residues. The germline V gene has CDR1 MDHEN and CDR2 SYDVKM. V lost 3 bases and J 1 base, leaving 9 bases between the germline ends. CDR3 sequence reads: CASSLPLANTEAFF. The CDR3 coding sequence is TGTGCCAGCAGTTTGCCGTTGGCGAACACTGAAGCTTTCTTT.

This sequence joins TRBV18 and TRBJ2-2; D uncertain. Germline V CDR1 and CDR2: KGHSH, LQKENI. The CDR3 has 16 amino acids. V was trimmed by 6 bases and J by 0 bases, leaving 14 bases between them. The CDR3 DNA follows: TGTGCCAGCTCCCTCAATCAGAGATCGAACACCGGGGAGCTGTTTTTT. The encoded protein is CASSLNQRSNTGELFF.

The CDR3 DNA reads TGTGCCAGCAGTGTCCCAAGGACAGGGGGCGATGAAGGTGGCTACACCTTC. Its protein product is CASSVPRTGGDEGGYTF. The chain uses TRBV2 and TRBJ1-2; 11 bases are shared with TRBD1. V shed 4 bases, J shed 7 bases, and the junction held 14 bases outside the gene matches. The CDR3 consists of 17 residues. CDR1 and CDR2 from the germline V gene are SNHLY and FYNNEI.

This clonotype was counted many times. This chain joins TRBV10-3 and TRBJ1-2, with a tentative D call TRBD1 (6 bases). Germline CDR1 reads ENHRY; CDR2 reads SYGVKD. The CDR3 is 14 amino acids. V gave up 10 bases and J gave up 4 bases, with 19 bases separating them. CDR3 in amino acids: CATTGTTTGYGYTF. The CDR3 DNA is TGTGCCACCACCGGGACAACCACTGGCTATGGCTACACCTTC.

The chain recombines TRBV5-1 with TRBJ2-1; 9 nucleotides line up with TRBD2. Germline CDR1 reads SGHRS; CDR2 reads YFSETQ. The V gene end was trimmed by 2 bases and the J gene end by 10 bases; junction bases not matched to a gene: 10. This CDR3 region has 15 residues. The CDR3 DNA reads TGCGCCAGCAGCTTTGTGGCGGGAGGGCCGGAGGAGCAGTTCTTC. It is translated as CASSFVAGGPEEQFF. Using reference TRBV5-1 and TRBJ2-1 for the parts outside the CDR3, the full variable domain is KAGVTQTPRYLIKTRGQQVTLSCSPISGHRSVSWYQQTPGQGLQFLFEYFSETQRNKGNFPGRFSGRQFSNSRSEMNVSTLELGDSALYLCASSFVAGGPEEQFFGPGTRLTVL.

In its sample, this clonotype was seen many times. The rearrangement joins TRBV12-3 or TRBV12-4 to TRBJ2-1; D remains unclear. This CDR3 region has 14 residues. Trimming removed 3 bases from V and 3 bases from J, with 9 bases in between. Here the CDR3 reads CASSFHSLYNEQFF. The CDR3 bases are TGTGCCAGCAGTTTCCATAGCCTCTACAATGAGCAGTTCTTC.

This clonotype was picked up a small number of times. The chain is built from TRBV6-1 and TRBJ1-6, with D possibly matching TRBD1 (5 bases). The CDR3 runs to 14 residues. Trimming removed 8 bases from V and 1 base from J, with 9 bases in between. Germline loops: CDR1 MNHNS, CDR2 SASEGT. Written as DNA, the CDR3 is TGTGCCAGCGGCAGGGAATCCTATAATTCACCCCTCCACTTT. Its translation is CASGRESYNSPLHF.

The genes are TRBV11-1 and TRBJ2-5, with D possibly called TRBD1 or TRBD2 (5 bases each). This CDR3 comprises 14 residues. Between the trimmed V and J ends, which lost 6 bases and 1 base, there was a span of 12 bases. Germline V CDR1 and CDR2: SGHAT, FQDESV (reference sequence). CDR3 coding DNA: TGTGCCAGCAGACGGGACCCGCGCCAAGAGACCCAGTACTTC. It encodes CASRRDPRQETQYF.

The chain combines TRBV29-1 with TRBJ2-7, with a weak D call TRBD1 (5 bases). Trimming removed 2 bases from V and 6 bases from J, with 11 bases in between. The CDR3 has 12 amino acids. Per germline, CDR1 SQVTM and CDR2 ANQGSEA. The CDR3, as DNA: TGCAGCGTTGAACTAAAAGGGGCCGAGCAGTACTTC. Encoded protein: CSVELKGAEQYF.

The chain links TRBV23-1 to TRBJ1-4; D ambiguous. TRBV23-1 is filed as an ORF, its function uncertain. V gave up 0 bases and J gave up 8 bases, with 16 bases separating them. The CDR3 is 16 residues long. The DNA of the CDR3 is TGCGCCAGCAGTCAATCTTTGATTACCAATCGGGAAAAACTGTTTTTT. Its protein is CASSQSLITNREKLFF.

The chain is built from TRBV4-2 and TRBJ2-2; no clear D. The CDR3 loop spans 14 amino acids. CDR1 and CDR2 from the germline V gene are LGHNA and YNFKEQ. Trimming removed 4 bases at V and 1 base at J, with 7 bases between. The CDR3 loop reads CASSLYRNTGELFF. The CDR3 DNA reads TGTGCCAGCAGCCTCTATCGGAACACCGGGGAGCTGTTTTTT.